These 28 T cell receptor beta chains were sequenced from one sample in a study of Graves' ophthalmopathy and Graves' hyperthyroidism. Beta-chain TCR CDR3 regions were amplified from RNA transcripts. RT-PCR was first run with HTBI primers, then multiplex PCR in a second round. TCRdb reprocessed the multiplex PCR reads via MiXCR and lists one record per CDR3 protein. The sample has nearly 400,000 distinct CDR3 sequences; around 18% are singletons. The sequenced sample consisted of peripheral blood. The receptors were sampled from a woman in her late teens or twenties with Graves' ophthalmopathy.

This chain links TRBV15 with TRBJ1-1; D is unclear. The germline CDR1 and CDR2 sequences are LNHNV and YYDKDF (reference sequence). This CDR3 has 17 amino acids. The V end was cut by 4 bases, the J end by 0 bases, with 18 bases between. For the CDR3, the DNA is TGTGCCACCAGCAATAAAGCCGCGTTCCGGGTGAACACTGAAGCTTTCTTT. Translating it yields CATSNKAAFRVNTEAFF.

This clonotype was observed at least ten times. The chain links TRBV6-2 or TRBV6-3 to TRBJ1-1; 10 nucleotides align to TRBD1. Losses at the gene ends were 6 bases for V and 3 bases for J; bases not matched to a gene: 4. Germline V gene data show CDR1 as MNHEY and CDR2 as SVGEGT. The CDR3 length is 14 residues. The CDR3 DNA reads as TGTGCCAGCAGGAGGACAGGGGGTTACACTGAAGCTTTCTTT. Protein: CASRRTGGYTEAFF.

The chain is built from TRBV7-2 and TRBJ2-7, with 7 nucleotides matching TRBD1. This CDR3 has 13 residues. V lost 10 bases and J lost 2; bases outside the gene matches: 8. Germline V gene data show CDR1 as SGHTA and CDR2 as FQGNSA. The CDR3 DNA reads as TGTGCCACCAAGGCAGGGACAGCCTACGAGCAGTACTTC. Translating gives CATKAGTAYEQYF.

V is TRBV12-3 or TRBV12-4 and J is TRBJ1-1, with D hard to call. The CDR3 consists of 16 residues. Trimming took off 2 bases at V and 4 bases at J, with 17 bases between the two ends. CDR3 sequence (DNA): TGTGCCAGCAGTTTACCCCGCTGGGCGAGTATCACTGAAGCTTTCTTT. Its translation is CASSLPRWASITEAFF.

This clonotype has ten or more counts. The CDR3 region is CATRQINTEAFF. CDR3 nucleotide sequence: TGTGCCACCAGACAGATAAACACTGAAGCTTTCTTT. The chain carries TRBV7-2 and TRBJ1-1; TRBD1 might be the D (5 bases). V lost 10 bases and J 2 bases, leaving 11 bases between the germline ends. The CDR3 consists of 12 residues. In germline, CDR1 is SGHTA, CDR2 FQGNSA.

The chain carries TRBV9 and TRBJ2-2; the match to TRBD1 covers 8 bases. CDR3 length equals 14 residues. V shed 4 bases, J shed 8 bases, and the junction held 7 bases outside the gene matches. CDR1 is SGDLS and CDR2 is YYNGEE in the germline V gene. CDR3 DNA sequence: TGTGCCAGCAGCACTCGACAGGGGAAGGGGGAGCTGTTTTTT. Protein sequence: CASSTRQGKGELFF. Full variable domain (rest looked up from reference TRBV9 and TRBJ2-2): DSGVTQTPKHLITATGQRVTLRCSPRSGDLSVYWYQQSLDQGLQFLIQYYNGEERAKGNILERFSAQQFPDLHSELNLSSLELGDSALYFCASSTRQGKGELFFGEGSRLTVL.

The chain recombines TRBV7-6 with TRBJ1-3; 8 bases line up with TRBD1. CDR3 length: 20 amino acids. CDR1 is SGHVS, CDR2 FNYEAQ, per germline. V was clipped by 5 bases and J by 0 bases; unmatched bases: 18. CDR3: CASSTSRDRNLMDSGNTIYF. The CDR3 bases are TGTGCCAGCAGCACGTCCCGGGACAGGAACTTAATGGACTCTGGAAACACCATATATTTT.

This clonotype was observed many times. The chain employs TRBV6-2 or TRBV6-3 and TRBJ2-1; D tentatively reads TRBD1 or TRBD2 (5 bases each). Trimming pared 4 bases from V and 1 base from J, leaving 8 bases between. This CDR3 spans 14 amino acids. The V gene's germline CDR1 is MNHEY and CDR2 SVGEGT. The CDR3 region has the DNA TGTGCCAGCAGTTGGGACGTGTCCTACAATGAGCAGTTCTTC. Translated: CASSWDVSYNEQFF.

A single count supports this clonotype. With a much larger clone just one base away, this may be a read error. The J gene is TRBJ1-3, the V gene TRBV12-3 or TRBV12-4; weak D call: TRBD1 (5 bases). V was pared by 9 bases and J by 8 bases, with 26 bases between. The length of the CDR3 is 16 residues. CDR3 sequence: CARSPLSGKLGDTIYF. DNA of the CDR3: TGTGCCAGATCACCATTGTCGGGGAAGCTGGGGGACACCATATATTTT.

This clonotype has a count of ten or more. V and J are TRBV28 and TRBJ2-2; 9 bases are a match to TRBD2. The CDR3 contains 15 residues. The germline CDR1 and CDR2 sequences are MDHEN and SYDVKM. V shed 3 bases and J 4 bases; nucleotides not matched to a gene: 3. CDR3 nucleotide sequence: TGTGCCAGCAGTTTTACTAGCGGGCGCACCGGGGAGCTGTTTTTT. This translates into CASSFTSGRTGELFF.

The table lists this clonotype with many counts. The V gene is TRBV28, the J gene TRBJ2-5; the D gene is possibly TRBD1 (6 bases). The V and J ends lost 6 bases and 0 bases respectively, with 11 bases between them. This CDR3 has 14 residues. Looked up from germline, CDR1 is MDHEN and CDR2 is SYDVKM. CDR3 nucleotide sequence: TGTGCCAGCAGCCCAGGGGTTTACCAAGAGACCCAGTACTTC. Translating it yields CASSPGVYQETQYF.

There are many counts of this clonotype. J is TRBJ1-6 and V is TRBV6-5; TRBD1 matches 7 bases. V lost 5 bases, J lost 5 bases, and 3 bases stayed unmatched. The CDR3 consists of 14 residues. Germline lookup yields CDR1 MNHEY and CDR2 SVGAGI. In DNA form, the CDR3 reads TGTGCCAGCAGTCTAACAGGGGATAATTCACCCCTCCACTTT. Protein: CASSLTGDNSPLHF.

In DNA, the CDR3 is TGTGCCAGCAGCTCTCCCACCGGGGGAGGGGAGATATACGAGCAGTACTTC. Translation gives CASSSPTGGGEIYEQYF. V is TRBV28 and J is TRBJ2-7, with 7 bases matching TRBD2. The J segment lost 4 bases and the V segment lost 6 bases, leaving 18 bases of the junction unmatched. The CDR3 is 17 residues long. Germline assignment: CDR1 MDHEN and CDR2 SYDVKM. Full variable domain (outside the CDR3, taken from reference TRBV28 and TRBJ2-7): DVKVTQSSRYLVKRTGEKVFLECVQDMDHENMFWYRQDPGLGLRLIYFSYDVKMKEKGDIPEGYSVSREKKERFSLILESASTNQTSMYLCASSSPTGGGEIYEQYFGPGTRLTVT.

In this sample, this clonotype turned up many times. The chain carries TRBV15 and TRBJ2-5; no clear D gene. CDR1 LNHNV and CDR2 YYDKDF come from the germline V gene (reference sequence). V lost 0 bases, J lost 2 bases, and 13 bases lay in between. This CDR3 is 16 amino acids long. This CDR3 reads CATSRDPWKVQETQYF. CDR3 DNA sequence: TGTGCCACCAGCAGAGATCCCTGGAAGGTTCAAGAGACCCAGTACTTC.

This clonotype has a handful of counts. The chain is built from TRBV20-1 and TRBJ2-4; TRBD1 matches 7 bases. The CDR3 length is 14 residues. Germline assignment: CDR1 DFQATT and CDR2 SNEGSKA (reference sequence). Germline trimming cut 0 bases from V and 9 bases from J; bases unmatched to any gene: 8. The DNA of the CDR3 is TGCAGTGCTAGAGATCGCCGAGGGGGCGGCATTCAGTACTTC. Translated, it gives CSARDRRGGGIQYF.

The CDR3: CASSPDRDLYGYTF. The DNA for the CDR3 is TGTGCCAGTAGTCCCGACAGGGATCTTTATGGCTACACCTTC. The V call is TRBV19, the J call TRBJ1-2; 7 bases map to TRBD1. This CDR3 comprises 14 residues. The V and J ends lost 5 bases and 5 bases, in that order; junction bases with no gene match: 8. Per germline, CDR1 LNHDA and CDR2 SQIVND (reference sequence).

CDR3 in amino acids: CSARGGEPYEQYF. The DNA for the CDR3 is TGCAGTGCTAGAGGCGGGGAACCCTACGAGCAGTACTTC. The V and J genes are TRBV20-1 and TRBJ2-7; D is perhaps TRBD2 (6 bases). V shed 1 base and J shed 2 bases, with 9 bases lying between them. This CDR3 has 13 amino acids. Germline-derived CDR1 and CDR2 are DFQATT and SNEGSKA (reference sequence).

This sequence joins TRBV7-3 and TRBJ2-5; the match to TRBD2 covers 9 bases. The junction had 6 bases not matched to a gene; V was cut back by 5 bases and J by 5 bases. The CDR3 loop spans 14 amino acids. Germline CDR1 and CDR2: SGHTA and FQGTGA. The CDR3 spells CASSLGTSLETQYF. The DNA for the CDR3 is TGTGCCAGCAGCCTTGGGACTAGCTTGGAGACCCAGTACTTC.

The V gene is TRBV5-1, the J gene TRBJ2-3; tentatively, D is TRBD1 (5 bases). CDR3 length equals 13 residues. CDR1 is SGHRS, CDR2 YFSETQ, per germline. V was pared by 6 bases and J by 0 bases, with 8 bases between. The CDR3 nucleotides are TGCGCCAGCACCCAGGGTAGCACAGATACGCAGTATTTT. Protein product: CASTQGSTDTQYF.

This clonotype was picked up many times. V is TRBV7-2 and J is TRBJ1-2; D is possibly TRBD1 (5 bases). V lost 1 base and J lost 6, with 9 bases in between. This CDR3 is 13 amino acids long. CDR1 and CDR2 from the germline V gene are SGHTA and FQGNSA. CDR3 coding DNA: TGTGCCAGCAGCTTAGGCAGGGTCGATGGCTACACCTTC. This translates into CASSLGRVDGYTF.

The table lists this clonotype with many counts. This rearrangement joins TRBV7-2 to TRBJ1-6, with a tentative D call TRBD1 (5 bases). Germline loops: CDR1 SGHTA, CDR2 FQGNSA. The CDR3 has 16 residues. Trimming left V 5 bases short and J 7 bases short, with 18 bases between. The CDR3 loop reads CASSPLEGRANSPLHF. The CDR3 nucleotides are TGTGCCAGCAGCCCCCTCGAGGGGCGGGCGAATTCACCCCTCCACTTT.

This sequence joins TRBV6-1 and TRBJ1-2; the D gene is possibly TRBD1 (6 bases). In germline, CDR1 is MNHNS, CDR2 SASEGT. This CDR3 is 14 amino acids long. V dropped 5 bases and J dropped 7 bases, with 17 bases sitting between them. In DNA form, the CDR3 reads TGTGCCAGCAGTCCCCAGGGGATAGTGAGTGGCTACACCTTC. This encodes CASSPQGIVSGYTF.

In its sample, this clonotype was seen many times. V and J are TRBV6-1 and TRBJ2-2, with 8 bases lining up with TRBD2. Trimming removed 6 bases from V and 2 bases from J; junction bases left unmatched: 8. This CDR3 contains 16 residues. CDR1 MNHNS and CDR2 SASEGT come from the germline V gene. CDR3 residues: CASSTSGRANTGELFF. The CDR3 bases are TGTGCCAGCAGCACCAGCGGGAGAGCAAACACCGGGGAGCTGTTTTTT.

The gene calls are TRBV28 and TRBJ2-7, with D maybe TRBD2 (5 bases). Deletions cut 5 bases from V and 3 bases from J, with 14 bases between. This CDR3 contains 14 residues. Germline lookup yields CDR1 MDHEN and CDR2 SYDVKM. CDR3 protein: CASSTTGRNYEQYF. The CDR3 coding sequence is TGTGCCAGCAGTACCACGGGGAGAAACTACGAGCAGTACTTC.

The chain carries TRBV24-1 and TRBJ1-5; no definite D call. The CDR3 is made up of 13 amino acids. The germline CDR1 and CDR2 sequences are KGHDR and SFDVKD. Trimming took 5 bases from V and 6 from J, leaving 10 bases between them. CDR3 nucleotides: TGTGCCACCAGTGTGGGTCAGGCTCAGCCCCAGCATTTT. Translation: CATSVGQAQPQHF.

This clonotype came up many times. The genes are TRBV28 and TRBJ2-2, with TRBD1 as a possible D gene (6 bases). There are 14 residues in the CDR3. Germline assignment: CDR1 MDHEN and CDR2 SYDVKM. Deletions cut 7 bases from V and 5 bases from J, with 14 bases between. The CDR3 DNA reads as TGTGCCAGCATTGGGGACAAGCTGACCGGGGAGCTGTTTTTT. Protein product: CASIGDKLTGELFF.

This clonotype has a count of ten or more. The CDR3 loop reads CASSLTDRGKNTEAFF. Written as DNA, the CDR3 is TGTGCCAGCAGTTTAACGGACAGGGGGAAGAACACTGAAGCTTTCTTT. This sequence joins TRBV28 and TRBJ1-1, with 10 bases fitting TRBD1. Germline-derived CDR1 and CDR2 are MDHEN and SYDVKM. The trim removed 2 bases at V and 1 base at J, leaving 4 bases unmatched. The CDR3 runs to 16 residues.

This clonotype was detected many times. The chain is built from TRBV25-1 and TRBJ1-6, with a weak D call TRBD1 (6 bases). Germline values: CDR1 MGHDK, CDR2 SYGVNS. The CDR3 has 15 amino acids. Trimming stripped 4 bases from V and 5 bases from J, with 12 bases between. CDR3 DNA: TGTGCCAGCAGTGTTGGACAGTTTAATAATTCACCCCTCCACTTT. It is translated as CASSVGQFNNSPLHF.